This passage covers 6 T cell receptor beta chains from one sample sequenced in a study of blood T cells in healthy people across ages (dated by TCRdb to about 2015). The library was generated by 5' RACE. Reads for this sample came from an Illumina HiSeq 2500. A second PCR of roughly 7 to 12 cycles was run with a J-beta primer mix and a sample-barcoded 5' primer. The public reads were reanalyzed by TCRdb: fastp trimming at Q25, MiXCR alignment, in-frame beta chains only. Rows merge per CDR3 protein into single entries with the most common DNA and genes. The table for this sample lists over 950,000 distinct CDR3 sequences; about 51% of them were counted only once. In total, the top ten clones hold 20% to 25% of the sample. Sequenced sample: blood. These receptors were taken from a woman aged 60-75 years in good health.

CDR3 loop: CASSQWSGGGDTGANVLTF. CDR3 sequence (DNA): TGTGCCAGCAGCCAATGGAGCGGGGGAGGGGACACTGGGGCCAACGTCCTGACTTTC. The chain links TRBV14 to TRBJ2-6, with TRBD2 matching 8 bases. The CDR3 loop spans 19 amino acids. Losses at the gene ends were 2 bases for V and 2 bases for J; bases not matched to a gene: 11. Germline CDR1 is SGHDN and CDR2 is FVKESK.

V gene TRBV28 combines with J gene TRBJ2-3; maybe TRBD2 (6 bases). The CDR3 has 14 residues. Germline lookup yields CDR1 MDHEN and CDR2 SYDVKM. V was trimmed by 4 bases and J by 5 bases, leaving 13 bases between them. The CDR3 protein is CASSSGDSRDTQYF. The CDR3, as DNA: TGTGCCAGCAGTTCGGGGGATTCAAGAGATACGCAGTATTTT.

The chain employs TRBV29-1 and TRBJ2-3; the match to TRBD2 covers 9 bases. V lost 8 bases to trimming and J lost 6 bases; unmatched junction nucleotides: 12. CDR3 length: 14 residues. Germline-derived CDR1 and CDR2 are SQVTM and ANQGSEA. CDR3 bases: TGCAGCATCCGACAAGTAGCGGGAGTCGATACGCAGTATTTT. It encodes CSIRQVAGVDTQYF.

This chain links TRBV24-1 with TRBJ1-4; tentative D call: TRBD1 (5 bases). Trimming left V 4 bases short and J 4 bases short, with 15 bases between. This CDR3 contains 16 residues. Germline lookup yields CDR1 KGHDR and CDR2 SFDVKD. The CDR3 is CATSEGGRTSNEKLFF. In nucleotides, the CDR3 is TGTGCCACCAGTGAGGGGGGACGGACCAGTAATGAAAAACTGTTTTTT.

The chain links TRBV28 to TRBJ1-6; no reliable D call. The germline gives CDR1 MDHEN, CDR2 SYDVKM. This CDR3 has 15 amino acids. V dropped 5 bases and J dropped 3 bases, with 11 bases sitting between them. CDR3 in DNA: TGTGCCAGCAGTGACCGGGTCCTCTATAATTCACCCCTCCACTTT. Residues: CASSDRVLYNSPLHF.

The chain recombines TRBV7-2 with TRBJ2-5; perhaps TRBD2 as D (6 bases). The CDR3 runs to 11 residues. Trimming cost V 7 bases and J 10 bases, with 13 bases left between them. CDR1 and CDR2 from the germline V gene are SGHTA and FQGNSA. DNA of the CDR3: TGTGCCAGCACCATGGGAGGAGTCCAGTACTTC. It translates to CASTMGGVQYF.